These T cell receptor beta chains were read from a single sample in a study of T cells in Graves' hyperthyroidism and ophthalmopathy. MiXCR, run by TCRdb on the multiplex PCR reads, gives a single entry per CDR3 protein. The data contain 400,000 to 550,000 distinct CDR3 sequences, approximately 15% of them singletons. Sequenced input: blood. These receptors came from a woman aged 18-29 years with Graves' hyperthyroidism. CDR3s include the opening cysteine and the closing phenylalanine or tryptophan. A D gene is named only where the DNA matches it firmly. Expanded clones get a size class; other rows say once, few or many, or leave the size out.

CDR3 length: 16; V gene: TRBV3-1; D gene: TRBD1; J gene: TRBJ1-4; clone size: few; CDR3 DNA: TGTGCCAGCAGGTGGGACAGTCATGCAACTAATGAAAAACTGTTTTTT; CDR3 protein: CASRWDSHATNEKLFF
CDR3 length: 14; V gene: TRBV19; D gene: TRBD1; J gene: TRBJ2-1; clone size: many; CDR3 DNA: TGTGCCAGTAGTATAACGGGGACAGGTAATGAGCAGTTCTTC; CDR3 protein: CASSITGTGNEQFF
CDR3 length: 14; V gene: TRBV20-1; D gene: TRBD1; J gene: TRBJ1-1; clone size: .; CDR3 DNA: TGCAGTGCAAACCCCGGGACAGGGGACACTGAAGCTTTCTTT; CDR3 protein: CSANPGTGDTEAFF
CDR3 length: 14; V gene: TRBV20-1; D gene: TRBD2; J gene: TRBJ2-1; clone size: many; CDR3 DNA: TGCAGTGCCTCTCTCGGCGGGAGGGCGGTTGAGCAGTTCTTC; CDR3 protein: CSASLGGRAVEQFF
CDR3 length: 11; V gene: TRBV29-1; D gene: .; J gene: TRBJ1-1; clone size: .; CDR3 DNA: TGCAGCTGTCGGGAGAACACTGAAGCTTTCTTT; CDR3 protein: CSCRENTEAFF
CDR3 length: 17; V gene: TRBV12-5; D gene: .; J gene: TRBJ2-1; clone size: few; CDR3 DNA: TGTGCTAGTGTTCTAACCCACAACTCCCCCTCCTACAATGAGCAGTTCTTC; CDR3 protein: CASVLTHNSPSYNEQFF
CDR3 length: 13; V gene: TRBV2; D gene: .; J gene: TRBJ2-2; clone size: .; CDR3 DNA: TGTGCCAGCAAGCCGGCGAACACCGGGGAGCTGTTTTTT; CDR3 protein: CASKPANTGELFF
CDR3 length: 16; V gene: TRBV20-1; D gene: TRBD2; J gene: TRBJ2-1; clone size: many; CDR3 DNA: TGCAGTGCCTTTTTTAGCGGGCGCCCGGGCTACAATGAGCAGTTCTTC; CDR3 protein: CSAFFSGRPGYNEQFF
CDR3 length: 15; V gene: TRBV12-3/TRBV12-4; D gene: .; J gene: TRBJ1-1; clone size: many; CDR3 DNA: TGTGCCAGCACCCCACAGACAAATCCGAACACTGAAGCTTTCTTT; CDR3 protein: CASTPQTNPNTEAFF
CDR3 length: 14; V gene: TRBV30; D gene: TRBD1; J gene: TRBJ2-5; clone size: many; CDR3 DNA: TGTGCCTGCTCTCCGGGACAGGGGCAAGAGACCCAGTACTTC; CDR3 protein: CACSPGQGQETQYF
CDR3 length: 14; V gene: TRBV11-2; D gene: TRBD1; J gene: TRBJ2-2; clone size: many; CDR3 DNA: TGTGCCAGCAGCCCTGACAGGGCCACCGGGGAGCTGTTTTTT; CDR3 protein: CASSPDRATGELFF
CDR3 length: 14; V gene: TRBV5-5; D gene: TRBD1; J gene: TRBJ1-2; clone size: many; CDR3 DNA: TGTGCCAGCAGTGTAACCGGGACAGGGGATGGCTACACCTTC; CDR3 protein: CASSVTGTGDGYTF
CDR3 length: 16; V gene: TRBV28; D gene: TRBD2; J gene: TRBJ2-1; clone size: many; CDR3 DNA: TGTGCCAGCAGCCTCAGACTAGCGGGAGTCCACAATGAGCAGTTCTTC; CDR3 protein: CASSLRLAGVHNEQFF
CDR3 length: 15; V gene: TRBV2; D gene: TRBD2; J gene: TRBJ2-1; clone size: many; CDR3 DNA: TGTGCCAGCAGTGGGACTAGCGGGATCTACAATGAGCAGTTCTTC; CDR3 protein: CASSGTSGIYNEQFF
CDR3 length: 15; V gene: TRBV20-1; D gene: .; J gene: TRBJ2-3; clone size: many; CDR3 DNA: TGCAGTGCTAGGGAAACTGATGTCGGCACAGATACGCAGTATTTT; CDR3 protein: CSARETDVGTDTQYF
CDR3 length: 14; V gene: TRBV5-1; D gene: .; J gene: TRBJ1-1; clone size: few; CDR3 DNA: TGCGCCAGCAGCACGCCGGGACTGAACACTGAAGCTTTCTTT; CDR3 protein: CASSTPGLNTEAFF